This T cell receptor (beta chain) was documented in a study of T cells in Graves' hyperthyroidism and ophthalmopathy. The length of the CDR3 is 16 residues. CDR1 is SGHVS, CDR2 FQNEAQ, per germline. J lost 0 bases, V lost 1 base, and 3 bases had no gene match. Findings and caveats of the study: Progression to ophthalmopathy was predicted a median of roughly 6.8 months early. Stable hyperthyroidism was told apart from ophthalmopathy by a model built on 13 V-J features. Most thyroid-expanded clonotypes above 0.001 were also found in blood.

Authors of the study amplified TCR beta CDR3 regions from RNA transcripts. The primer set for the first-round RT-PCR of the TCR CDR3 was HTBI. TCRdb re-called the multiplex PCR reads through MiXCR, storing one row per CDR3 protein. This table holds under 700,000 distinct CDR3 sequences, 16% found once. On this clonotype: Its specificity is unknown.

The sequence was collected from a woman aged 18-30 years with Graves' hyperthyroidism. The sequenced sample consisted of blood. This sequence joins TRBV7-8 and TRBJ1-5; 7 bases are a match to TRBD1. CDR3 amino acids: CASSLGGQLSNQPQHF. For the CDR3, the DNA is TGTGCCAGCAGCTTAGGGGGACAGCTTAGCAATCAGCCCCAGCATTTT.